This T cell receptor beta chain was recorded in a study of blood T cell repertoires in COVID-19 (dated by TCRdb to 2018 to 2021). Regarding the research as a whole: Samples covering the acute and convalescent phases of COVID-19 were provided by collaborators in the United States, Italy and Spain. Subjects who had been exposed to COVID-19, were actively infected with it, or had recovered from it provided the deeply sampled blood TCRbeta repertoires that made up the dataset. The material from the prospective study consisted of cDNA or gDNA derived from T cells, B-cell-depleted T cells, or PBMCs. The repertoires were made available in a free public database intended to serve as a resource for research on the immune response to SARS-CoV-2. HLA class I and class II types, where available, came from metadata supplied by the sample provider rather than from assay-based typing. The sample metadata nearly always contained a de-identified subject ID, COVID-19 status, age in years and sex. Samples were obtained from the ongoing ImmuneRACE study (first 160 participants) and from some 1,200 subjects provided by 6 global collaborators. Paper-wide results and their limitations: The amount of clinical and demographic metadata varied by source and participant and was provided uncurated.

TCRbeta CDR3 regions were amplified from genomic DNA using the immunoSEQ Assay, a bias-controlled multiplex PCR. The original pipeline was this. The number of nucleated cells in each sample was estimated from the amplification of reference gene primers within the assay. To quantify the absolute abundance of each unique TCRbeta CDR3 rearrangement, sequence reads were collapsed and filtered. For each sample, productive Simpson clonality was calculated by taking the square root of Simpson's diversity index across productive rearrangements. The table was pulled from immuneACCESS by TCRdb, which kept in-frame rearrangements only. Such tables lose some clones; where checked, under half of the loss comes from unresolved V genes, and the rest has no known cause. V and J calls and clone size are copied from that table; D and trimming were computed from the DNA. In all, the sample holds under 100,000 clones, and about three quarters of those were seen once. Of the sample, 15% to 20% falls within the top ten clones.

A remark on this clone: No cognate antigen has been identified for it. No clone much larger than this one lies a single base away; base qualities are absent.

The germline V gene (reference sequence) sets CDR1 to LGHDT and CDR2 to YNNKEL. A distance of 22 bases separates the germline ends of V and J, which lose 4 bases and 0 bases respectively. The CDR3 spans 19 residues, from the cysteine through the phenylalanine. Of all the DNA, just the CDR3 is kept, 57 bases in frame from base 1. The collaborating institutions used their own protocols to collect whole blood in K2EDTA tubes. For TCRbeta analysis, collaborator samples were shipped as frozen whole blood, as isolated PBMCs, or as DNA extracted from either sample type. The material sequenced was peripheral blood. This receptor chain uses TRBV3-1 (or the pseudogene TRBV3-2) and TRBJ1-3; the D gene cannot be resolved reliably. The receptor was derived from a woman of 80 years or more with active or convalescent COVID-19. The bases read TGTGCCAGCAGCCCTCTCTTTGTGAGGGAGAGGACCTCTGGAAACACCATATATTTT. It specifies CASSPLFVRERTSGNTIYF.